The sequence of this T cell receptor beta chain was determined in a study of shared clonotypes between healthy human individuals. The study, taken as a whole, reports: The study drew on few donors, limiting represented genetic and exposure-history diversity.

Samples left unsorted employed roughly 90 million PBMCs for genomic DNA. In regard to this clone: Its antigen is currently unknown.

Assay runs were performed at deep level. Replicate PCRs run on unsorted PBMC used around 330 ng DNA, which was about 30,000 T cell genomes. TCRdb's copy holds only in-frame clones and misses some; the assay was immunoSEQ multiplex PCR. Of about 470,000 clones listed, about 85% are singletons. This CDR3 has 14 amino acids. V was clipped by 0 bases and J by 6 bases, with 12 bases between them. Germline assignment: CDR1 SGHRS and CDR2 YFSETQ. The chain combines TRBV5-1 with TRBJ1-2; perhaps TRBD1 as D (6 bases). The receptor comes from a woman between 35 and 50 years old in good health. Some clones in this sample may be carry-over from other donors' samples. Sequencing input: PBMCs. Here the CDR3 DNA reads TGCGCCAGCAGCTTGGCGGGGGGCAACGATGGCTACACCTTC. Translated: CASSLAGGNDGYTF.